What follows are 26 T cell receptor beta chains derived from one specimen sequenced in a study of T cell responses to AZD1222 COVID-19 vaccine. The table came from immunoSEQ multiplex PCR; TCRdb's copy has only in-frame clones and leaves some out. This sample carries about 27,000 clones, approximately 92% of them seen once, and the ten largest clones take roughly 8.4%. Here the sequenced sample was peripheral blood, taken 28 days after the second AZD1222 dose. The receptor source for this set is an adult who received the AZD1222 COVID-19 vaccine.

The chain couples TRBV27 to TRBJ2-5; D gene ambiguous. Germline CDR1 reads MNHEY; CDR2 reads SMNVEV (reference sequence). This CDR3 contains 11 residues. The V gene lost 3 bases and the J gene lost 7 bases, with 6 bases spanning the gap. CDR3 residues: CASSFGGTQYF. The CDR3 DNA reads as TGTGCCAGCAGTTTTGGCGGGACCCAGTACTTC.

The rearrangement joins TRBV14 to TRBJ1-6; D is undetermined. Trimming left V 5 bases short and J 5 bases short, with 10 bases between. The CDR3 sequence is 14 residues long. Germline V lookup: CDR1 SGHDN, CDR2 FVKESK. The CDR3 protein is CASSTWTDNSPLHF. The CDR3 DNA reads as TGTGCCAGCAGCACCTGGACGGATAATTCACCCCTCCACTTT.

The rearrangement links TRBV4-2 to TRBJ1-1; D gene unclear. Germline lookup yields CDR1 LGHNA and CDR2 YNFKEQ. CDR3 length: 16 residues. Between the trimmed V and J ends, which lost 0 bases and 1 base, there was a span of 12 bases. The CDR3 bases are TGTGCCAGCAGCCAAGATGCCGGCGGAGCGAACACTGAAGCTTTCTTT. This translates into CASSQDAGGANTEAFF.

This clone was counted once. The chain is built from TRBV6-2 or TRBV6-3 and TRBJ2-3; D call uncertain. The V gene's germline CDR1 is MNHEY and CDR2 SVGEGT. Trimming left V 2 bases short and J 2 bases short, with 8 bases between. The CDR3 sequence is 14 residues long. CDR3 DNA: TGTGCCAGCAGTTACGGTCGGCTCACAGATACGCAGTATTTT. Translating it yields CASSYGRLTDTQYF.

CDR3 residues: CASSLDPVGGYTF. DNA for the CDR3: TGTGCCAGCAGCTTGGATCCCGTAGGGGGCTACACCTTC. The rearrangement uses TRBV5-5 and TRBJ1-2, with no clear D. V was shortened by 0 bases and J by 8 bases, with 11 bases between the two germline ends. The CDR3 is 13 amino acids. Germline-derived CDR1 and CDR2 are SGHKS and YYEKEE (reference sequence).

This chain joins TRBV7-2 and TRBJ1-2, with a weak D call TRBD1 (5 bases). Germline V gives CDR1 SGHTA, CDR2 FQGNSA. The CDR3 contains 13 residues. Trimming cost V 2 bases and J 7 bases, with 11 bases left between them. The CDR3 DNA reads TGTGCCAGCAGCTTATCCCCGACAGCTGGCTACACCTTC. Translating gives CASSLSPTAGYTF.

The gene calls are TRBV7-2 and TRBJ2-1; 11 positions agree with TRBD2. CDR3 length: 17 residues. Germline V gene data show CDR1 as SGHTA and CDR2 as FQGNSA. V lost 5 bases to trimming and J lost 3 bases; unmatched junction nucleotides: 9. The DNA for the CDR3 is TGTGCCAGCAGCGGGAGAAGGACTAGCGGGCTCTACAATGAGCAGTTCTTC. Residues: CASSGRRTSGLYNEQFF.

V and J are TRBV19 and TRBJ1-4, with D perhaps matching TRBD1 (6 bases). In germline, CDR1 is LNHDA, CDR2 SQIVND (reference sequence). V lost 4 bases and J lost 0, with 18 bases in between. This CDR3 is 18 amino acids long. The CDR3 here is CASSTGDLTTTTNEKLFF. The CDR3 nucleotides read TGTGCCAGTAGTACAGGGGACCTCACGACGACAACTAATGAAAAACTGTTTTTT.

DNA for the CDR3: TGTGCCAGTAGTGCTGGACAGGGTAATAATGAAAAACTGTTTTTT. Translated: CASSAGQGNNEKLFF. This chain uses TRBV19 with TRBJ1-4; TRBD1 matches 8 bases. Germline V gene sequence: CDR1 LNHDA, CDR2 SQIVND (reference sequence). CDR3 length equals 15 residues. Unmatched junction bases numbered 6, after V lost 5 bases and J lost 4 bases.

CDR3 DNA sequence: TGTGCCACCAGTTCAGAACAGGGCGGCACTGAAGCTTTCTTT. Translation: CATSSEQGGTEAFF. The V gene is TRBV24-1, the J gene TRBJ1-1, with D possibly matching TRBD1 (6 bases). The germline V gene encodes CDR1 KGHDR and CDR2 SFDVKD. V shed 6 bases and J shed 4 bases, with 14 bases lying between them. The CDR3 has 14 residues.

V and J are TRBV7-9 and TRBJ2-7; D might be TRBD2 (5 bases). The V gene lost 5 bases and the J gene lost 1 base, with 12 bases spanning the gap. This CDR3 region has 14 residues. Germline loops: CDR1 SEHNR, CDR2 FQNEAQ (reference sequence). The CDR3 nucleotides read TGTGCCAGCAGCCAGCAGCGAGGGTCCTACGAGCAGTACTTC. This encodes CASSQQRGSYEQYF.

J is TRBJ1-4 and V is TRBV19, with 8 bases lining up with TRBD1. Germline V lookup: CDR1 LNHDA, CDR2 SQIVND (reference sequence). The CDR3 runs 14 residues. V lost 7 bases to trimming and J lost 4 bases; unmatched junction nucleotides: 5. The CDR3 nucleotides read TGTGCCAGTACCAGGACAGGGAATAATGAAAAACTGTTTTTT. The encoded protein is CASTRTGNNEKLFF.

With respect to this clone: Its ends do not fully match the called genes, so a read error is possible. V and J are TRBV28 and TRBJ2-4; TRBD2 matches 9 bases. Germline values: CDR1 MDHEN, CDR2 SYDVKM. The CDR3 spans 14 residues. This CDR3 reads CASRVGLAQNIQYF. DNA for the CDR3: TGTGCCAGCAGAGTGGGACTAGCCCAAAACATTCAGTACTTC.

The V gene is TRBV21-1, the J gene TRBJ1-5. TRBV21-1 is an annotated pseudogene. The length of the CDR3 is 14 residues. This CDR3 is CASSRLRVGQPQHF. CDR3 coding DNA: TGTGCCAGCAGCAGACTCCGAGTGGGCCAGCCCCAGCATTTT.

This chain uses TRBV11-2 with TRBJ2-4, with D tentatively TRBD1 or TRBD2 (5 bases each). This CDR3 contains 14 residues. Germline CDR1 and CDR2: SGHAT and FQNNGV. V lost 5 bases, J lost 1 base, and 9 bases lay in between. CDR3 sequence: CASSGDGAKNIQYF. In nucleotides, the CDR3 is TGTGCCAGCAGCGGGGACGGGGCCAAAAACATTCAGTACTTC.

The J gene is TRBJ2-6, the V gene TRBV19; D uncertain. The V and J ends lost 7 bases and 0 bases respectively, with 7 bases between them. The CDR3 is 14 amino acids. Germline V gene lookup returns CDR1 LNHDA and CDR2 SQIVND (reference sequence). The CDR3 loop is CASMWGSGANVLTF. DNA of the CDR3: TGTGCCAGTATGTGGGGCTCTGGGGCCAACGTCCTGACTTTC.

V and J are TRBV27 and TRBJ2-2; the match to TRBD1 covers 8 bases. With V trimmed by 5 bases and J by 3 bases, 11 bases remained unmatched. Looked up from germline, CDR1 is MNHEY and CDR2 is SMNVEV (reference sequence). The CDR3 totals 17 residues. The CDR3 loop reads CASSPEAGTGHTGELFF. The CDR3, as DNA: TGTGCCAGCAGTCCCGAGGCCGGGACAGGACACACCGGGGAGCTGTTTTTT.

This rearrangement joins TRBV11-3 to TRBJ2-1; D not resolved. Deletions cut 7 bases from V and 8 bases from J, with 24 bases between. Per the germline V gene, CDR1 is SGHNT and CDR2 is YENEEA. The CDR3 is 16 residues long. Here the CDR3 DNA reads TGTGCCAGCAACTACCCCTGGGCCCGACCAAGCTATGAGCAGTTCTTC. Encoded protein: CASNYPWARPSYEQFF.

This chain links TRBV7-2 with TRBJ1-5; TRBD1 matches at 9 bases. This CDR3 is 15 amino acids long. Trimming cost V 1 base and J 2 bases; bases outside gene matches: 0. Germline values: CDR1 SGHTA, CDR2 FQGNSA. The CDR3 region is CASSLGTGGNQPQHF. As DNA, the CDR3 is TGTGCCAGCAGCTTAGGGACAGGGGGCAATCAGCCCCAGCATTTT.

The chain combines TRBV11-3 with TRBJ1-1, with D perhaps TRBD1 (5 bases). This CDR3 region has 15 residues. In germline, CDR1 is SGHNT, CDR2 YENEEA. Between the trimmed V and J ends, which lost 3 bases and 2 bases, there was a span of 13 bases. DNA of the CDR3: TGTGCCAGCAGCTTGTTTACAGGACGTAACACTGAAGCTTTCTTT. Residues: CASSLFTGRNTEAFF.

This clone was seen a handful of times. The chain combines TRBV25-1 with TRBJ1-1, with 8 bases that match TRBD1. The V gene end was trimmed by 4 bases and the J gene end by 10 bases; junction bases not matched to a gene: 14. The CDR3 is 15 amino acids. CDR1 and CDR2 from the germline V gene are MGHDK and SYGVNS. For the CDR3, the DNA is TGTGCCAGCAGTGGCTTAAATCCACAGGGGGGGGTAGCTTTCTTT. Amino acids: CASSGLNPQGGVAFF.

The V call is TRBV6-6, the J call TRBJ1-3; D is undetermined. CDR3 length equals 15 residues. Between the trimmed V and J ends, which lost 6 bases and 7 bases, there was a span of 19 bases. The germline CDR1 and CDR2 sequences are MNHNY and SVGAGI (reference sequence). The CDR3 spells CASSPPGRGGNTIYF. Here the CDR3 DNA reads TGTGCCAGCAGCCCACCAGGACGCGGAGGGAACACCATATATTTT.

The V and J genes are TRBV11-3 and TRBJ2-5, with 13 nucleotides matching TRBD2. J gave up 5 bases and V 4 bases, and 19 bases lay outside the gene matches. Germline V lookup: CDR1 SGHNT, CDR2 YENEEA. The CDR3 spans 20 residues. The CDR3 bases are TGTGCCAGCAGCTCGTTCCCTTCCCCCCGAACTAGCGGGAGGGAGGAGACCCAGTACTTC. Its translation is CASSSFPSPRTSGREETQYF.

This clone showed up just a few times. This chain uses TRBV7-2 with TRBJ2-7; tentative D call: TRBD1 (5 bases). This CDR3 has 14 amino acids. Germline CDR1 and CDR2: SGHTA and FQGNSA. The V end was cut by 3 bases, the J end by 5 bases, with 14 bases between. The CDR3 DNA sequence: TGTGCCAGCAGCTTTAGCAGGGATCGCGACGAGCAGTACTTC. This encodes CASSFSRDRDEQYF.

The V call is TRBV4-1, the J call TRBJ2-2, with 7 bases aligning to TRBD1. CDR1 and CDR2 from the germline V gene are MGHRA and YSYEKL. CDR3 length: 16 amino acids. V gave up 3 bases and J gave up 6 bases; unmatched junction bases: 10. CDR3 amino acids: CASSHDRDRGSGELFF. In DNA form, the CDR3 reads TGCGCCAGCAGCCATGACAGGGATCGGGGTTCCGGGGAGCTGTTTTTT.

The rearrangement joins TRBV27 to TRBJ1-6, with D maybe TRBD1 (5 bases). The CDR3 extends over 15 amino acids. Germline V gene lookup returns CDR1 MNHEY and CDR2 SMNVEV (reference sequence). Between the trimmed V and J ends, which lost 2 bases and 7 bases, there was a span of 12 bases. CDR3 in DNA: TGTGCCAGCAGTTTACGGGGACGGCTAAATTCACCCCTCCACTTT. This translates into CASSLRGRLNSPLHF.